The next 4 T cell receptor beta chains were all read from a single sample in a study of blood T cell repertoires in COVID-19. Libraries were prepared by immunoSEQ multiplex PCR; TCRdb keeps only in-frame clonotypes and omits some of them. Among about 220,000 clones listed, roughly four fifths were seen once. Source material: PBMCs or T cells enriched from blood (not recorded which). These receptors were obtained from a woman in her sixties or seventies who had recovered from COVID-19.

The chain joins TRBV7-6 to TRBJ2-7, with a tentative D call TRBD1 (6 bases). V was trimmed by 5 bases and J by 7 bases, leaving 15 bases between them. Looked up from germline, CDR1 is SGHVS and CDR2 is FNYEAQ. This CDR3 spans 13 amino acids. The CDR3 sequence is CASSTDRFGEQYF. CDR3 DNA: TGTGCCAGCAGCACGGACAGATTCGGGGAGCAGTACTTC.

This clone was counted between two and nine times. The chain combines TRBV12-5 with TRBJ1-5; 8 bases map to TRBD1. The trim removed 7 bases at V and 0 bases at J, leaving 17 bases unmatched. Germline-derived CDR1 and CDR2 are LGHNT and FRNRAP. The CDR3 has 19 residues. The CDR3 region has the DNA TGTGCTAGTGCCCTGGCGGTGGCAGGGGGCTTACTTAGCAATCAGCCCCAGCATTTT. Encoded protein: CASALAVAGGLLSNQPQHF.

This chain joins TRBV9 and TRBJ1-1, with D possibly being TRBD1 (5 bases). Trimming left V 0 bases short and J 4 bases short, with 10 bases between. Germline CDR1 reads SGDLS; CDR2 reads YYNGEE. There are 14 residues in the CDR3. Here the CDR3 DNA reads TGTGCCAGCAGCGTAGCTAGGGGTGGCACTGAAGCTTTCTTT. The encoded protein is CASSVARGGTEAFF.

The chain couples TRBV2 to TRBJ1-2, with TRBD1 matching over 8 bases. CDR3 length equals 12 residues. CDR1 is SNHLY and CDR2 is FYNNEI in the germline V gene. With V trimmed by 4 bases and J by 12 bases, 7 bases remained unmatched. CDR3 in amino acids: CASSVSDRGHTF. The CDR3 DNA reads TGTGCCAGCAGTGTCTCCGACAGGGGCCACACCTTC. Full variable domain (rest looked up from reference TRBV2 and TRBJ1-2): EPEVTQTPSHQVTQMGQEVILRCVPISNHLYFYWYRQILGQKVEFLVSFYNNEISEKSEIFDDQFSVERPDGSNFTLKIRSTKLEDSAMYFCASSVSDRGHTFGSGTRLTVV.